The 15 T cell receptor beta chains below were found in one sample sequenced in a study of cytomegalovirus exposure and HLA in healthy donors. In the PCR, 60 Vbeta and 13 Jbeta primers were used. Sequencing was performed with immunoSEQ multiplex PCR; in TCRdb, only in-frame clones are kept and a portion is missing. The sample lists approximately 260,000 clones; around four fifths were seen once. The specimen was PBMCs. The receptors come from a woman aged 40 to 50 in good health and CMV-seropositive.

CDR3 amino acids: CASSLDTLYEQYF. The DNA of the CDR3 is TGTGCCAGCAGCTTGGACACTCTTTACGAGCAGTACTTC. The chain links TRBV7-3 to TRBJ2-7; a possible D gene is TRBD1 (5 bases). Trimming took 3 bases from V and 4 from J, leaving 10 bases between them. Germline V gene lookup returns CDR1 SGHTA and CDR2 FQGTGA. This CDR3 region has 13 residues.

V and J are TRBV6-5 and TRBJ1-2, with TRBD1 matching over 11 bases. CDR1 and CDR2 (germline): MNHEY, SVGAGI. This CDR3 contains 15 residues. Trimming took 0 bases from V and 5 from J; bases not matched to a gene: 2. The chain's CDR3 is CASSYSGQGVYGYTF. The CDR3 nucleotides read TGTGCCAGCAGTTACTCGGGACAGGGGGTATATGGCTACACCTTC.

This clone showed up just once. The V gene is TRBV5-8, the J gene TRBJ1-5; 12 nucleotides align to TRBD1. From germline, CDR1 is SGHTS and CDR2 YDEGEE. This CDR3 has 18 amino acids. The junction had 10 bases not matched to a gene; V was cut back by 4 bases and J by 2 bases. CDR3 sequence (DNA): TGTGCCAGCAGCACCCGGGACAGGGGGCGCATAGGCAATCAGCCCCAGCATTTT. Translating gives CASSTRDRGRIGNQPQHF.

The chain links TRBV6-4 to TRBJ2-1; 14 nucleotides agree with TRBD2. V was clipped by 3 bases and J by 0 bases; unmatched bases: 1. This CDR3 spans 17 amino acids. Germline CDR1 is MRHNA and CDR2 is SNTAGT. This CDR3 reads CASSEGTSGSSYNEQFF. In DNA, the CDR3 is TGTGCCAGCAGTGAAGGGACTAGCGGGAGCTCCTACAATGAGCAGTTCTTC.

CDR3 coding DNA: TGTGCCAGTAGTATATCTCCTAGCACAGATACGCAGTATTTT. Protein: CASSISPSTDTQYF. The J gene is TRBJ2-3, the V gene TRBV19; no clear D gene. CDR1 and CDR2 from the germline V gene are LNHDA and SQIVND (reference sequence). The CDR3 is 14 amino acids. V was cut by 2 bases and J by 0 bases, with 6 bases left in between. Full variable domain (remainder filled in from reference TRBV19 and TRBJ2-3): DGGITQSPKYLFRKEGQNVTLSCEQNLNHDAMYWYRQDPGQGLRLIYYSQIVNDFQKGDIAEGYSVSREKKESFPLTVTSAQKNPTAFYLCASSISPSTDTQYFGPGTRLTVL.

This sequence joins TRBV6-5 and TRBJ1-2; a weak D match, TRBD1 (5 bases). Trimming removed 3 bases at V and 5 bases at J, with 13 bases between. Germline loops: CDR1 MNHEY, CDR2 SVGAGI. The CDR3 extends over 14 amino acids. CDR3 nucleotide sequence: TGTGCCAGCAGTTATGCCGGGGGACGATATGGCTACACCTTC. Amino acid sequence: CASSYAGGRYGYTF.

The chain carries TRBV28 and TRBJ2-3; TRBD2 aligns across 7 bases. This CDR3 is 15 amino acids long. From germline, CDR1 is MDHEN and CDR2 SYDVKM. After removal of 6 bases from V and 0 bases from J, the junction contained 6 bases not matched to a gene. As DNA, the CDR3 is TGTGCCAGCAGCCCACTAGCGTCTAGCACAGATACGCAGTATTTT. Protein: CASSPLASSTDTQYF.

In this sample, this clone turned up once. The rearrangement uses TRBV9 and TRBJ1-6; D gene ambiguous. The germline gives CDR1 SGDLS, CDR2 YYNGEE. The CDR3 runs 11 residues. V was clipped by 1 base and J by 11 bases, with 4 bases between them. The CDR3 protein is CASSVLAPLHF. As DNA, the CDR3 is TGTGCCAGCAGCGTACTAGCACCCCTCCACTTT.

The chain uses TRBV7-2 and TRBJ1-5; 8 bases map to TRBD1. Germline CDR1 and CDR2: SGHTA and FQGNSA. The length of the CDR3 is 14 residues. V lost 3 bases to trimming and J lost 3 bases; unmatched junction nucleotides: 1. The CDR3 region has the DNA TGTGCCAGCAGCTTGGACAGGGTCAATCAGCCCCAGCATTTT. This gives the protein CASSLDRVNQPQHF.

The genes are TRBV5-1 and TRBJ2-2; TRBD1 aligns across 9 bases. The trim removed 7 bases at V and 2 bases at J, leaving 6 bases unmatched. Germline V gene lookup returns CDR1 SGHRS and CDR2 YFSETQ. This CDR3 region has 15 residues. CDR3 residues: CASRGQGLNTGELFF. DNA of the CDR3: TGCGCCAGCCGAGGACAGGGGCTCAACACCGGGGAGCTGTTTTTT.

The chain uses TRBV28 and TRBJ2-7; 7 bases line up with TRBD1. Germline V gene lookup returns CDR1 MDHEN and CDR2 SYDVKM. After removal of 7 bases from V and 1 base from J, the junction contained 10 bases not matched to a gene. The CDR3 totals 15 residues. The chain's CDR3 is CASTLVRGTSYEQYF. CDR3 bases: TGTGCCAGCACCTTGGTCAGGGGGACGTCCTACGAGCAGTACTTC.

This chain links TRBV25-1 with TRBJ2-5; D gene unclear. The J call may be mistaken, given a closer DNA end match to TRBJ2-7. The length of the CDR3 is 12 residues. Germline V CDR1 and CDR2: MGHDK, SYGVNS. Here the CDR3 reads CASSVSSYEQYF. CDR3 DNA: TGTGCCAGCAGCGTTAGTTCCTACGAGCAGTACTTC.

The chain has TRBV5-1 and TRBJ1-3; D remains unclear. The germline V gene encodes CDR1 SGHRS and CDR2 YFSETQ. The length of the CDR3 is 13 residues. With 6 bases removed from V and 0 bases from J, the gap between germline ends came to 7 bases. This CDR3 is CASKASSGNTIYF. The CDR3 DNA reads TGCGCCAGCAAGGCTAGCTCTGGAAACACCATATATTTT.

The sample holds a few counts of this clone. The CDR3 DNA is TGTGCCAGCAGCCCAACAGACAGTGCTAGAGGAAACACCATATATTTT. Translated: CASSPTDSARGNTIYF. J is TRBJ1-3 and V is TRBV11-2; TRBD1 might be the D (5 bases). Germline-derived CDR1 and CDR2 are SGHAT and FQNNGV. The V end lost 5 bases, the J end lost 4 bases, and 18 bases lay between the germline ends. This CDR3 has 16 residues.

This chain connects TRBV11-1 to TRBJ2-1; TRBD2 matches 8 bases. The junction had 14 bases not matched to a gene; V was cut back by 5 bases and J by 8 bases. This CDR3 spans 16 amino acids. Germline V gives CDR1 SGHAT, CDR2 FQDESV (reference sequence). CDR3 amino acids: CASSPDSAGVMYEQFF. The CDR3 coding sequence is TGTGCCAGCAGCCCGGACTCAGCGGGAGTGATGTATGAGCAGTTCTTC.